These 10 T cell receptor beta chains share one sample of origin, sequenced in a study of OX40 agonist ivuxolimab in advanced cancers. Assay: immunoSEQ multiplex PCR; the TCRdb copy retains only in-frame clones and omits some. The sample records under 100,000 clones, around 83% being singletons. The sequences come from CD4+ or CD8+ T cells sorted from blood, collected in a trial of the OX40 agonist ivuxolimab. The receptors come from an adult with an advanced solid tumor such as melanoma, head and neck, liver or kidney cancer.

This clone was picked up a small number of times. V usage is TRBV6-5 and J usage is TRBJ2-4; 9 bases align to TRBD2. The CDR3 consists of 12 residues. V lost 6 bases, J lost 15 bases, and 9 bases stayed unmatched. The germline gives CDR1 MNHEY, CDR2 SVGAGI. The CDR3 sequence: CASSTYSGGTYF. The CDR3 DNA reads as TGTGCCAGCAGCACCTATAGCGGGGGAACGTACTTC.

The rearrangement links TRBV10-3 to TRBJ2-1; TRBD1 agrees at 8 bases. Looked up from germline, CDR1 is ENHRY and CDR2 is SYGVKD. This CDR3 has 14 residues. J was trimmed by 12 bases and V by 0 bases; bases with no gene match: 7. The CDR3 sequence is CAISESDRGSAQFF. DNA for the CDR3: TGTGCCATCAGTGAGTCAGACAGGGGCTCAGCGCAGTTCTTC.

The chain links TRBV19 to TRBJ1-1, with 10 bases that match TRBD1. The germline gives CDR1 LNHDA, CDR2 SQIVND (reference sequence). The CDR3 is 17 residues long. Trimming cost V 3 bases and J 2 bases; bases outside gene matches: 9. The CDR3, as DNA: TGTGCCAGTAGTATTAGGGCCGGGACAGGGGTAAACACTGAAGCTTTCTTT. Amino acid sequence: CASSIRAGTGVNTEAFF.

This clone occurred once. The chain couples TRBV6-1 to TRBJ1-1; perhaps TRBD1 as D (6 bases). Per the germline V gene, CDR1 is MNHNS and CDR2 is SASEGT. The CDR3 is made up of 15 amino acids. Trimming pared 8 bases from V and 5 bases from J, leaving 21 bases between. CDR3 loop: CASALAGGGGTEAFF. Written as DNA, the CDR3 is TGTGCCAGCGCCTTGGCAGGAGGGGGGGGGACTGAAGCTTTCTTT.

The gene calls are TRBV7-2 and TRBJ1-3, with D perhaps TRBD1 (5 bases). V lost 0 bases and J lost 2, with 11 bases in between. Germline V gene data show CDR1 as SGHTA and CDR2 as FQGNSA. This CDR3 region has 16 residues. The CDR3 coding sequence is TGTGCCAGCAGCTTAGCGGGGGGGAGCGCTGGAAACACCATATATTTT. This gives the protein CASSLAGGSAGNTIYF.

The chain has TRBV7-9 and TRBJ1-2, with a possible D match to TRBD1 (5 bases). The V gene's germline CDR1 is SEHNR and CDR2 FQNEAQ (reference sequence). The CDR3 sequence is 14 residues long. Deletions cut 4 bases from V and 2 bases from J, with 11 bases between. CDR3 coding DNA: TGTGCCAGCAGCTCTGGGGGAGGGAACTATGGCTACACCTTC. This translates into CASSSGGGNYGYTF.

CDR3 DNA: TGTGCCAGCAGCCAAGATTTAGCAGGGGGCGGCTACACCTTC. This translates into CASSQDLAGGGYTF. The rearrangement uses TRBV14 and TRBJ1-2; 8 bases line up with TRBD1. Per the germline V gene, CDR1 is SGHDN and CDR2 is FVKESK. CDR3 size: 14 residues. V trimming: 0 bases; J trimming: 8 bases; junction bases outside the gene matches: 5.

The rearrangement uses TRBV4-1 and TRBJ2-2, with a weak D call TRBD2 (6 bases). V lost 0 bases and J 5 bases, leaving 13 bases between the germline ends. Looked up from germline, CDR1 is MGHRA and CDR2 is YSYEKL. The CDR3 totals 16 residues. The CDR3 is CASSQEARGYTGELFF. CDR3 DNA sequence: TGCGCCAGCAGCCAAGAAGCTCGGGGGTATACCGGGGAGCTGTTTTTT.

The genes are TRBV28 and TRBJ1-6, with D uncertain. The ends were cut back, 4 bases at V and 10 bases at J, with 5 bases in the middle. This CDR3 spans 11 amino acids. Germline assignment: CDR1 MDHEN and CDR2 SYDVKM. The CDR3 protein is CASSYDSPLHF. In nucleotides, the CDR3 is TGTGCCAGCAGTTACGACTCACCCCTCCACTTT.

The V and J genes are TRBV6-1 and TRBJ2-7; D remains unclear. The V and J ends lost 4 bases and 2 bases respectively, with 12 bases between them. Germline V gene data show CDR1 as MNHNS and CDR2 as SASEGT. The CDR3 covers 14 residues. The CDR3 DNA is TGTGCCAGCAGTGCCCAGGCCGGCACCTACGAGCAGTACTTC. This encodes CASSAQAGTYEQYF.